Listed below are T cell receptor beta chains from one sample, sequenced in a study of lymphopenia after photon versus proton radiotherapy. The assay was immunoSEQ multiplex PCR, and TCRdb's table has in-frame clones only and misses some. This sample carries some 16,000 clones, about 85% of them seen once, and the ten largest clones take approximately 61%. Sequences were derived from peripheral blood, sampled from a patient treated with proton-based radiotherapy. The source is a woman aged 55-69 years with cholangiocarcinoma. Some clones in this sample may be carry-over from other donors' samples. Both conserved end residues are part of each CDR3.

V	CDR3
TRBV4-1	CASSQDRTDYGYTF
TRBV1	CTGSQDRKRANEKLFF
TRBV4-3	CASSQDLRGRNSPLHF
TRBV5-1	CASSPEAGHSNQPQHF
TRBV30	CAWSIRGDEKLFF
TRBV7-2	CASSLDAGGTDTQYF
TRBV6-4	CASSPRTGNTGELFF
TRBV6-5	CASSYSGQGGTEAFF
TRBV9	CASSPGFMDSPLHF
TRBV15	CATSRRGWGQGEKLFF
TRBV27	CASSQGTVNEQFF
TRBV5-6	CASSLDYGSVQYF
TRBV29-1	CSVEWTSGTRDTQYF
TRBV15	CATSRSPETVNYGYTF
TRBV19	CASRRAFGTDTQYF
TRBV7-2	CASRPTSGRTDTQYF
TRBV7-8	CASSPEGQGFNQPQHF
TRBV5-6	CASSSQELGGSNQPQHF
TRBV30	CAWSGQAAGESGNTIYF
TRBV29-1	CSVQDPNRHDEQFF
TRBV18	CASSPDQLNTEAFF
TRBV19	CATLPGTGLSGANVLTF
TRBV5-6	CASSLPGGGETQYF
TRBV6-1	CASKQGDNEQFF
TRBV7-9	CASSPLAVEAFF
TRBV7-9	CADGTEPNEKLFF
TRBV7-2	CASSFLGGQETQYF
TRBV28	CATPGDSSYEQYF
TRBV2	CASRVSDTQYF
TRBV7-2	CASSRALLGVGHNEQFF
TRBV9	CASSVGGRAGGEKLFF
TRBV30	CAWGRASGSYEQYF
TRBV7-8	CASSLASGRNGQPQHF
TRBV19	CASSIGRTGTYEQYF
TRBV6-1	CASHRDTEAFF
TRBV5-5	CASSQRQVITEAFF